The source of this T cell receptor (beta chain) is a study of cytomegalovirus exposure and HLA in healthy donors. Between the trimmed V and J ends, which lost 0 bases and 1 base, there was a span of 14 bases. Germline loops: CDR1 SGHTS, CDR2 YDEGEE. The CDR3 extends over 16 amino acids. The PCR contained 60 Vbeta and 13 Jbeta primers. TCRdb's table, derived via immunoSEQ multiplex PCR, lists solely in-frame clones and lacks some. The table lists roughly 160,000 clones, about four fifths of them singletons. This clone was recorded once. The antigen is unknown. Study-level points and caveats: In a later analysis, at a false discovery rate of 0.05, 15,000 to 20,000 TCR beta sequences matched HLA alleles. TCR beta V- and J-gene trimming was later associated with a missense DCLRE1C variant. The study labeled about 160 TCR beta chains cytomegalovirus-associated.

The chain joins TRBV5-8 to TRBJ2-7, with D maybe TRBD2 (5 bases). Sequencing was done on a sample of PBMCs. This sequence originates from a man aged 25-45 years in good health and CMV-seronegative. This CDR3 is CASSLADGVRSYEQYF. Here the CDR3 DNA reads TGTGCCAGCAGCTTGGCCGACGGGGTAAGGTCCTACGAGCAGTACTTC. Looking up the rest from reference TRBV5-8 and TRBJ2-7 gives the full variable domain: EAGVTQSPTHLIKTRGQQATLRCSPISGHTSVYWYQQALGLGLQFLLWYDEGEERNRGNFPPRFSGRQFPNYSSELNVNALELEDSALYLCASSLADGVRSYEQYFGPGTRLTVT.